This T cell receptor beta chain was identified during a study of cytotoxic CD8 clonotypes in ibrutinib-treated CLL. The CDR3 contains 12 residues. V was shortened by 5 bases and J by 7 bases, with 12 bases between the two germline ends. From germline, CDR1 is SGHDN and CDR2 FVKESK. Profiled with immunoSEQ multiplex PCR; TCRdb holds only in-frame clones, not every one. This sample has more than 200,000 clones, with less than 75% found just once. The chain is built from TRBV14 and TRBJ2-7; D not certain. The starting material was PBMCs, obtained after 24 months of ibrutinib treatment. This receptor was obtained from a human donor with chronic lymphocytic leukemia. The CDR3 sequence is CASSFFWDEQYF. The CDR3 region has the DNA TGTGCCAGCAGCTTCTTTTGGGATGAGCAGTACTTC.